This T cell receptor beta chain was profiled in a study of blood T cell repertoires in COVID-19. On the study more broadly: Samples representing acute and convalescent COVID-19 were sourced from the United States, Italy and Spain. Sample material is recorded as cDNA or gDNA derived from T cells, B-cell-depleted T cells, or PBMCs.

Followed longitudinally, the Seattle patients had been enrolled during active infection. Germline V gene data show CDR1 as SGHRS and CDR2 as YFSETQ. The CDR3 loop spans 19 amino acids. With 3 bases clipped from V and 6 bases from J, the junction kept 21 bases outside the gene matches. In the source study's methods: Amplifying reference gene primers gave estimates of nucleated cell counts. Measured with immunoSEQ multiplex PCR; TCRdb has only the in-frame clones, and not every one. Clonal size and the V and J genes are those of that table, whereas D and trimming came from the DNA. Of 200,000 to 300,000 clones in the sample, about 91% are singletons; the top ten hold about 6.7%.

The chain employs TRBV5-1 and TRBJ2-7; 10 bases fit TRBD2. Sample: peripheral blood. The origin of this receptor is a woman aged 30 to 39 with COVID-19, enrolled during active disease. CDR3 DNA sequence: TGCGCCAGCAGCTACTTGCGTCTAGCGGGGGACATTGGTCCGTCCGAGCAGTACTTC. Translation gives CASSYLRLAGDIGPSEQYF.